This T cell receptor beta chain was documented in a study of naive and memory T cell subsets (dated 2017 in TCRdb). Concerning the study at large: Sorted naive and memory T cell subsets from peripheral blood were analyzed in the study using a UMI-based, open-source pipeline for TCR alpha and beta sequencing. The functional CMV T cell responses agreed completely with IgG serology results. RNA was DNase-treated and reverse transcribed with TCR constant-region primers, mostly using SuperScript III. Findings and caveats that apply to the study as a whole: TCR abundance followed a power law whose exponent differed between naive and memory subsets but was consistent across the three individuals. Naive repertoires, especially CD8, contained a few larger clonotypes, possibly memory cells re-expressing CD45RA. Each clonotype was defined as a single alpha or beta chain sequence rather than as a paired alpha/beta receptor. After error correction, over 95% of naive TCR sequences appeared only once, giving much steeper abundance distributions than memory subsets. RNA-based TCR counts may be affected by expression changes linked to T cell activation and differentiation. Gini index rose and Shannon and inverse Simpson diversity fell from naive through CM, EM and EMRA in both CD4 and CD8 cells. No ground truth was available to validate the repertoire findings for the naive and memory subsets.

The germline V gene (reference sequence) provides CDR1 LNHDA and CDR2 SQIVND. V is shortened by 3 bases, J by 2 bases, and the region joining them spans 7 bases. The CDR3, from cysteine to phenylalanine, totals 13 residues. Only the CDR3 DNA stays, 39 bases, in frame from base 1. The receptor library was made with UMI-ligation and nested PCR. The beta constant-region primer consisted of an equimolar mixture of two oligonucleotides that together covered TRBC1 and TRBC2. Four rounds of PCR, combining the SP2 primer with nested alpha and beta constant-region primers, were used to amplify the ligated cDNA. A single-stranded oligonucleotide containing the SP2 primer and a 12-nucleotide UMI was joined to the 3' end of the cDNA by T4 RNA ligase 1. Incubation of the ligation reaction lasted roughly 19-25 hours at 16 degrees C. PCR2 was typically performed as a SYBR Green qPCR and was stopped at a predetermined threshold so that over-amplification was prevented. Apart from the first purification, every purification step used Agencourt AMPure XP magnetic beads. Libraries were quantified by Qubit and checked on a TapeStation, with a main peak expected near 650 bp. The pooled libraries were sequenced on an Illumina MiSeq using v2 2x251 paired-end kits, which usually yielded 1-2 million reads per sample. Each sample's library went into the pool at approximately 4 nM, and about 4.5-7% PhiX was added to help with cluster recognition. The authors' analysis ran thus. V and J genes were assigned to Demultiplexor-processed FASTQ reads by Decombinator through tag matching, with a single base-pair mismatch being allowed. UMIs were used by Collapsinator to correct both sequencing errors and frequency errors arising from PCR heterogeneity. TCRs were translated and CDR3s were extracted from the conserved cysteine to the FGXG phenylalanine by CDR3Translator, with non-productive sequences being flagged. Repertoires were subsampled to equal numbers of UMI-defined TCRs before Gini, Shannon entropy and inverse Simpson indices were calculated. Clonotype abundance distributions were fitted to a power law by maximum likelihood within the linear range. On one naive CD8 sample, the pipeline and MIGEC gave similar UMI counts, unique TCR numbers and clonal distributions. One analysis removed from the naive repertoire any naive TCRs that were also present in any memory subset from the same donor. A set of several thousand CMV-associated CDR3 sequences, compiled from VDJdb and a published dataset, was used to search the repertoires. TCRdb handled the public reads itself, with Q25 trimming in fastp and clone calling in MiXCR, and kept productive beta chains. CDR3 protein sequences are deduplicated, and each keeps its most common genes and DNA. The V and J calls were determined by TCRdb, not by the authors. The sample records approximately 140,000 distinct CDR3 sequences, approximately 21% of which are singletons. The top ten clones comprise 0.55% to 0.75% of the sample.

In the case of this clonotype: Its target antigen remains unknown. No base quality information exists; no much larger clone differs at one position.

Separate amplification of TCR alpha and beta chain libraries was performed from the second PCR step onward. The CMV status of each donor was determined by measuring IFNgamma production from CD4+ T cells after fresh PBMCs had been stimulated overnight with CMV viral lysate. Using Miltenyi beads, CD4 T cells were first positively selected, and CD8 T cells were then positively selected from the CD4-negative fraction. Cells stained for CD3, CD4, CD8, CD45RA, CD27 and a live/dead dye were sorted on a BD Aria II into four subsets by CD45RA and CD27. Three healthy volunteers provided blood, and the blood of each volunteer was split into CD4 and CD8 T cells and then into four differentiation subsets. Approximately 120 ml of peripheral blood was taken from each donor, and PBMC were separated by density-gradient centrifugation on Ficoll-Paque PLUS. Sorted cells were lysed in RLT buffer, after which RNA was extracted using a Qiagen RNeasy kit and stored at -80 degrees C.

The TCR originated in a human donor in good health. Sequenced material: naive CD8+ T cells from blood. What the cell subset or site label conveys for this sample: naive T cells, CD45RA high CD27+. The sequence joins TRBV19 to TRBJ2-5, and TRBD1 may be the D gene, going by 5 matching bases. CDR3 sequence: CASSIPGQETQYF. DNA sequence: TGTGCCAGTAGTATCCCAGGGCAAGAGACCCAGTACTTC. The full variable domain, with segments outside the CDR3 supplied by the reference TRBV19 and TRBJ2-5 proteins, appears as DGGITQSPKYLFRKEGQNVTLSCEQNLNHDAMYWYRQDPGQGLRLIYYSQIVNDFQKGDIAEGYSVSREKKESFPLTVTSAQKNPTAFYLCASSIPGQETQYFGPGTRLLVL.